Sequencing of this T cell receptor (beta chain) was carried out in a study of vaccination and CD4 T cells after COVID-19. At the level of the study: A median of about 100 days (range 35 to 161) separated diagnosis from post-COVID sampling.

Points on this clonotype: Antigen: not known.

Cultured CD4+ T cell DNA underwent sequencing with the Oncomine TCR Beta short-read assay. Once CD4+ T cells had been cultured, genomic DNA was extracted from them. TCRdb fed the PCR reads into MiXCR, producing one record per CDR3 protein. Of roughly 7,300 distinct CDR3 sequences listed, around 35% are singletons. Findings and limits, study-wide: Among convalescent patients, a median about 86% of reactive clones emerged only after vaccination.

Per germline, CDR1 MRHNA and CDR2 SNTAGT. Trimming removed 5 bases from V and 5 bases from J; junction bases left unmatched: 5. The CDR3 extends over 13 amino acids. As to treatment: approximately nine-day PBMC culture with coronavirus spike peptide pools or control peptides (ViraFEST assay). The unexposed donor gave CD4+ T cells before the COVID-19 pandemic (2011-2018). TCR sequencing followed the expansion of antigen-specific T cells with peptide pools in ViraFEST. Peptide pools at around 9.1 ug/ml, together with 7.5 to 10 IU/ml IL-2, were added to cultures of some 2.2 million PBMCs per well. Sequencing input: CD4+ T cells from blood, cultured in vitro. This chain joins TRBV6-4 and TRBJ1-2; 7 bases are shared with TRBD1. This TCR derives from a human donor in good health. This CDR3 is CASSTNRGYGYTF. In DNA form, the CDR3 reads TGTGCCAGCAGTACAAACAGGGGTTATGGCTACACCTTC.